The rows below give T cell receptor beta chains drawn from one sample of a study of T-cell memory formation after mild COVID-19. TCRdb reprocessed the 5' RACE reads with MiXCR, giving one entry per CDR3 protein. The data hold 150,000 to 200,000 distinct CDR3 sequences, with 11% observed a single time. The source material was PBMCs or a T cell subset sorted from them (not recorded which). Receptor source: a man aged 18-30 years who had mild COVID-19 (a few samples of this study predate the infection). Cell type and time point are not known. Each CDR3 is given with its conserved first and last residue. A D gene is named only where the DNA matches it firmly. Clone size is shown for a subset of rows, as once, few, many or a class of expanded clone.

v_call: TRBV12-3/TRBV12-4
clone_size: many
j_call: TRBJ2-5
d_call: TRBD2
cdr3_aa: CASSLMSGGQETQYF
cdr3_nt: TGTGCCAGCAGTTTGATGAGCGGGGGCCAAGAGACCCAGTACTTC

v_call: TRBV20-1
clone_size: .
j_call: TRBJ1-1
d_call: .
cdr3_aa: CSASWQKTEAFF
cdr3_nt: TGCAGTGCTAGCTGGCAGAAGACTGAAGCTTTCTTT

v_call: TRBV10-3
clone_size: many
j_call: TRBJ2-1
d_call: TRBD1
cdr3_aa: CAARTGNNEQFF
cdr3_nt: TGTGCCGCCAGGACAGGGAACAATGAGCAGTTCTTC

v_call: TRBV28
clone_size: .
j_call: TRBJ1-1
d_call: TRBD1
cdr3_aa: CASSVPGQLNTEAFF
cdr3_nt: TGTGCCAGCAGTGTACCGGGACAGCTGAACACTGAAGCTTTCTTT

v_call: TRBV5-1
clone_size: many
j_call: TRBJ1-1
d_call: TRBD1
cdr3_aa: CASNPGQGYTEAFF
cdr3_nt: TGCGCCAGCAATCCGGGACAGGGGTACACTGAAGCTTTCTTT

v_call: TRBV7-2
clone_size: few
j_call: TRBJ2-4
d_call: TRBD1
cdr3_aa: CASSLAGTGGNIQYF
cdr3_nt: TGTGCCAGCAGCTTAGCTGGGACAGGGGGGAACATTCAGTACTTC

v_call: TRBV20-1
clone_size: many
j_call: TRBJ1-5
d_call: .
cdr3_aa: CSATTGIGQPQHF
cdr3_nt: TGCAGTGCAACTACAGGGATCGGTCAGCCCCAGCATTTT

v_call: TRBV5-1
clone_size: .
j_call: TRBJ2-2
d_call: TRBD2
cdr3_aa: CASNNIPGLAGLGELFF
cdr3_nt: TGCGCCAGCAACAATATACCGGGACTAGCCGGTCTCGGGGAGCTGTTTTTT

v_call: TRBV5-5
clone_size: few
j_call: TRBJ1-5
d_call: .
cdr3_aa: CASPSGISNQPQHF
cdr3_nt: TGTGCCAGCCCGTCAGGGATTAGCAATCAGCCCCAGCATTTT

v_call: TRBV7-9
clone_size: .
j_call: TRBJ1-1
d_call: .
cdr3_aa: CAPPGNTEAFF
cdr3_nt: TGTGCCCCTCCTGGAAACACTGAAGCTTTCTTT

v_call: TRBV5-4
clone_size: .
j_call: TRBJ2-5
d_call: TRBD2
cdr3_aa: CASSLWGLAGRETQYF
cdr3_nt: TGTGCCAGCAGCTTGTGGGGACTAGCGGGGAGGGAGACCCAGTACTTC

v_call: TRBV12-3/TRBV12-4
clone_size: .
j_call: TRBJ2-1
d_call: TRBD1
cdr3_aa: CASSYDRGSVGNEQFF
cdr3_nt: TGTGCCAGCAGTTACGACAGGGGATCAGTGGGAAATGAGCAGTTCTTC

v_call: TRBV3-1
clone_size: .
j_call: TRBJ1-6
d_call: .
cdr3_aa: CASSQQVLRNSPLHF
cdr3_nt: TGTGCCAGCAGCCAACAGGTGCTGAGGAATTCACCCCTCCACTTT

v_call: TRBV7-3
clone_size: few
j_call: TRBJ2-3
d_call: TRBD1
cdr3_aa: CANPPGQGNPSTDTQYF
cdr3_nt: TGTGCCAATCCGCCGGGACAGGGAAATCCTAGCACAGATACGCAGTATTTT

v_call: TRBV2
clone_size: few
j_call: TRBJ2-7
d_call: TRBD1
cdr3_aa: CASSEYLPGQGFYEQYF
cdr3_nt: TGTGCCAGCAGTGAATATTTGCCGGGACAGGGTTTTTACGAGCAGTACTTC

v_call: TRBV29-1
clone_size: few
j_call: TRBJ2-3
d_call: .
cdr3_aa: CSAEGDRTDTQYF
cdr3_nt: TGCAGCGCCGAAGGGGACCGCACAGATACGCAGTATTTT

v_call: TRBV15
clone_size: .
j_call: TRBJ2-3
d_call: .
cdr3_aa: CATSTAPGHYTDTQYF
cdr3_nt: TGTGCCACCAGCACGGCGCCGGGACACTACACAGATACGCAGTATTTT

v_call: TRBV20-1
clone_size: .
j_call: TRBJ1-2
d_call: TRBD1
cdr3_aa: CSAGDRGNYGYTF
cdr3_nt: TGCAGTGCTGGCGACAGGGGAAACTATGGCTACACCTTC

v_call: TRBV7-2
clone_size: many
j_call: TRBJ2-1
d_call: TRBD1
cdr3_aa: CASSVRQGANEQFF
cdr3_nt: TGTGCCAGCAGCGTACGCCAGGGGGCGAATGAGCAGTTCTTC

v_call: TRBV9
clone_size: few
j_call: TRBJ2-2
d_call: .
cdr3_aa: CASSVGPGITGELFF
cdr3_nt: TGTGCCAGCAGCGTAGGCCCAGGGATCACCGGGGAGCTGTTTTTT